This TCR beta chain was sequenced in a study of beta chain features in type 1 diabetes (dated by TCRdb to the late 2010s). Context from the whole study: Mean age, gender distribution, total cell number and subset yield did not differ between patients and healthy donors. Across all samples, fewer than 130 million sorted cells were examined, and cell number per subset correlated strongly with RNA yield. In the study, recently diagnosed type 1 diabetes patients and matched healthy donors were compared on the TCRB repertoires of their sorted circulating CD4+ T cell subsets. Whereas all 30 or so donors provided naive and central memory subsets, regulatory and stem cell-like memory subsets were isolated from just 8 patients and roughly eight healthy donors.

There are 16 amino acids in the CDR3, from cysteine to phenylalanine inclusive. Of all the DNA, just the CDR3 is kept, 48 bases in frame from base 1. CDR1 GTSNPN and CDR2 SVGIG are derived from the germline V gene (reference sequence). The junction carries 14 bases between V and J, which are trimmed by 2 bases and 0 bases respectively. Paper-wide results and their limitations: Shorter templates might be favored by PCR, yet because patient and control samples were amplified and corrected together, any such skew would affect both groups equally. Sequencing cDNA rather than genomic DNA could over-represent highly expressing activated cells, although activation and CD3 levels did not differ between groups. Type 1 diabetes patients showed a moderate but significant shortening of TCRB CDR3 length in all four CD4+ subsets. At VDJ recombination sites, type 1 diabetes patients had fewer insertions and more deleted nucleotides, which implies abnormalities in thymic rearrangement. Because small numbers of individuals were included in the HLA sub-analyses, any influence of HLA type on TCRB rearrangement was left unresolved. Naive, central memory and regulatory TCRB repertoires appeared to be more similar among patients than among healthy donors.

In regard to this clone: Its antigen target is currently unknown. There are no base qualities to consult, and no much larger clone falls within one base.

A single peripheral blood draw of 95 to 150 mL on average was collected from each donor into heparinised tubes. Using a panel that included CD45RO, CCR7, CD25, CD127, CD95 and CD27, naive, central memory, regulatory and stem cell-like memory CD4+ T cells were sorted on a BD FACSAria II. A purity above 95% was achieved for all sorted populations. PBMCs were isolated immediately by Lymphoprep density gradient centrifugation and stained directly without culture. So that batch effects would be minimized, each experiment stained and sorted samples in pairs, pairing one healthy donor with one patient. The High Capacity cDNA Reverse Transcription Kit was used to reverse transcribe all of the isolated RNA, meaning that expressed TCRB transcripts were what got sequenced. Stem cell-like memory T cell samples underwent survey-depth immunoSEQ sequencing, averaging about 1.01 million total reads per sample. Sorted cells were lysed in RLT buffer, and RNA was extracted using DNase-treated RNeasy Micro or Mini kits according to cell number. Each cell subset was processed separately to prevent cross-contamination, with patient and healthy donor samples processed together. TCRB sequences were amplified from cDNA with the immunoSEQ multiplex PCR, producing 87-bp fragments spanning the CDR3 region. Sequencing of the amplicons was performed on the Illumina HiSeq platform. For the original study's pipeline: Synthetic template baselines were used to correct PCR bias computationally, reads within Hamming distance 2 were collapsed together, and singletons that could not be merged were discarded. Reads were aligned against IMGT to assign V, D and J genes, CDR3 length and insertions or deletions at six rearrangement sites. Within each subset, clonotype counts were normalized to sorted cell number, and only after that were true diversity and Gini coefficients computed with the tcR R package. Repertoire sharing was quantified using the overlap coefficient calculated on TCRB nucleotide sequences. TCRdb carries this immuneACCESS record with in-frame sequences only. Its versions omit some clonotypes, under half of them owing to an unresolved V gene in the studies checked, with the rest unexplained. Clone size and the V and J calls come from that table; the DNA yielded D and trimming. The sample data list over 20,000 clones, and about 57% of these were observed just once. Roughly 0.37% of the sample goes to the ten largest clones.

This receptor chain uses TRBV30 and TRBJ2-1, with a weak D call of TRBD2 (5 bases match). The origin of this receptor is a man between 18 and 35 years old with type 1 diabetes. Material for sequencing was stem cell memory CD4+ T cells from blood. Interpreted using the paper, the cell subset or site label stands for: stem cell-like memory CD4+ T cells. Here the CDR3 is given as CAWSQTYGSSYNEQFF. The DNA sequence is TGTGCCTGGAGTCAGACATATGGGAGCTCCTACAATGAGCAGTTCTTC.